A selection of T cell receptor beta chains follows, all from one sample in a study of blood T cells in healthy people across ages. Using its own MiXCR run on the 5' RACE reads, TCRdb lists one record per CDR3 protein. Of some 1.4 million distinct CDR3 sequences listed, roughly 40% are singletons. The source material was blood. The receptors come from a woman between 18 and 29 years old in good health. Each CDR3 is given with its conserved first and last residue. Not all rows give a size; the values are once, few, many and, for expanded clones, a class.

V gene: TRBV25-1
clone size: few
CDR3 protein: CASSVYSGNTIYF

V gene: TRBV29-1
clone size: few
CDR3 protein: CSVAPIQPQHF

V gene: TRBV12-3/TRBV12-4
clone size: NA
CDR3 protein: CASSGPVGLSRSYEQYF

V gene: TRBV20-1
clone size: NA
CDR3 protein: CSARESGNHEQYF

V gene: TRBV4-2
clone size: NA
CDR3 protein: CASSQDTGGLYEQYF

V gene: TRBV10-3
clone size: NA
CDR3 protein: CAISGGDSHYNEQFF

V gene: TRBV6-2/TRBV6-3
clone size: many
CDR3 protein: CASRVPGLFGGETQYF

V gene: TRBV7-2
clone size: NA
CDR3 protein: CASSLVGIGSTSYEQYF

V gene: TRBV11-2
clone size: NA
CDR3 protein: CASSLGLAGGHSYNEQFF

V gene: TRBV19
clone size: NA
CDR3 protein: CASINSGENYGYTF

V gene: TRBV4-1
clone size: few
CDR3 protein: CASSPSPLAGVREQYF

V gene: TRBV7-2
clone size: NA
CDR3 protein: CASSRDGNEQYF

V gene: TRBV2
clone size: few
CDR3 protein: CASRNRDSRSYGYTF

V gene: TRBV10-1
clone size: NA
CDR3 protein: CASSEQRGGRTDTQYF

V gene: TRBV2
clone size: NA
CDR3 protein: CATRTGSYGYTF

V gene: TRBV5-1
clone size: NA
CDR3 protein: CASRSPGSVDYNEQYF

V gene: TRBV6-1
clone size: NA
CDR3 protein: CASILGGRGPQHF

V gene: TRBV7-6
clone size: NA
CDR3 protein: CASSLNYRDREETQYF

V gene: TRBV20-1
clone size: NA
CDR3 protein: CSARVRVWTEAFF

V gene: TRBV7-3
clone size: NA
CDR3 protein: CASSLRGTSGGNNEQFF

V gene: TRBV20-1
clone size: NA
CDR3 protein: CSATPTSSYEQFF

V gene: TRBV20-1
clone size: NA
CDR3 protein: CSAGDSNEQFF

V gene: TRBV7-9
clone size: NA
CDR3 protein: CASSEKRGGPQETQYF

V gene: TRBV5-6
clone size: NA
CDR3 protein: CVSSLRPNSVGGADTQYF

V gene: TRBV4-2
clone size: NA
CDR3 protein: CASSRYSRGGVNEQFF

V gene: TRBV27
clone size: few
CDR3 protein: CASSLNGLAVTYEQYF

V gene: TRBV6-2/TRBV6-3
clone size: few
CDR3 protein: CASSQTHEQYF

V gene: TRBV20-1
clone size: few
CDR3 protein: CSALAGLSSYEQYF